This TCR beta chain originates from a study of spatial heterogeneity in lung cancer. Study-wide context: The study consistently detected more beta-chain than alpha-chain sequences. Raw sequencing reads included, on average, more than 9.5 appearances of each unique TCR and UMI combination.

The CDR3 contains 15 residues. The germline gives CDR1 GTSNPN, CDR2 SVGIG (reference sequence). V shed 8 bases, J shed 7 bases, and the junction held 13 bases outside the gene matches. The time point here: sample taken at primary tumor resection. Whole RNA was taken from tumor, nontumor lung or frozen PBMC; it was then sequenced unsorted. The cohort: approximately 66 early-stage, untreated non-small cell lung cancer patients. As regards this clonotype: Its antigen is unidentified.

TCRdb ran MiXCR on the 5' RACE reads and lists one entry per CDR3 protein. The sample has about 38,000 distinct CDR3 sequences, roughly 7.4% seen once; the top ten hold 25% to 30%. Notes on the study in general: More often at tumor resection than at routine follow-up, ubiquitous expanded tumor TCRs were detected in the blood.

The V gene is TRBV30, the J gene TRBJ2-1, with 11 bases fitting TRBD2. This TCR was sampled from a male donor with early-stage non-small cell lung cancer. The specimen comprised PBMCs, sampled at surgery. CDR3 residues: CARDPPGLAVNEQFF. DNA of the CDR3: TGTGCCAGAGACCCCCCGGGACTAGCGGTGAATGAGCAGTTCTTC. Full variable domain (rest looked up from reference TRBV30 and TRBJ2-1): SQTIHQWPATLVQPVGSPLSLECTVEGTSNPNLYWYRQAAGRGLQLLFYSVGIGQISSEVPQNLSASRPQDRQFILSSKKLLLSDSGFYLCARDPPGLAVNEQFFGPGTRLTVL.